Included here is one T cell receptor (beta chain) sequence, with context. What it binds is unknown. The junction departs from the called germline gene at one end, perhaps through a read error. This sample stems from a study of CD8 T cells in ankylosing spondylitis. Points from the study as a whole: Disease-linked clones had a CD8+ phenotype and relatively low frequency in peripheral blood. It appeared that ankylosing spondylitis blood was characterized by a TCR beta motif of fewer than ten highly homologous variants. Prior literature has documented some motif variants in synovial fluid and blood from reactive arthritis.

CDR3 length: 14 residues. CDR1 SGHNT and CDR2 YENEEA come from the germline V gene. Quantitative 5'-RACE with molecular barcodes was used to make the TCR beta libraries. TCRdb recomputed calls from the 5' RACE reads with MiXCR, one row per CDR3 protein. The data contain hundreds of thousands of distinct CDR3 sequences, 10% to 15% of them singletons. The source of this sequence is a male donor with ankylosing spondylitis. Sequencing was carried out using blood, either unsorted or a sorted T cell fraction (not recorded which). The chain combines TRBV11-3 with TRBJ2-2; no definite D call. DNA of the CDR3: TGTGCCAGCAGCCTCATCTTATCCACCCGGGAGCTGTTTTTT. Translated: CASSLILSTRELFF. Full variable domain (outside the CDR3, taken from reference TRBV11-3 and TRBJ2-2): EAGVVQSPRYKIIEKKQPVAFWCNPISGHNTLYWYLQNLGQGPELLIRYENEEAVDDSQLPKDRFSAERLKGVDSTLKIQPAELGDSAVYLCASSLILSTRELFFGEGSRLTVL.